This entry concerns a single TCR beta chain. No antigen is known for it. This sample was taken from a study of vaccination and CD4 T cells after COVID-19. The overall study: Each control culture was treated with a CEFX pool, an HIV-1 Nef pool, or no peptide.

V shed 7 bases and J 4 bases; nucleotides not matched to a gene: 15. The CDR3 contains 16 residues. Oncomine TCR Beta short-read sequencing was applied to DNA from cultured CD4+ T cells. Scientists extracted genomic DNA from CD4+ T cells grown in culture. From the PCR reads, TCRdb called clonotypes with MiXCR, one entry per CDR3 protein. The sample carries over 9,500 distinct CDR3 sequences, roughly 40% recorded once. Specified treatment: approximately 10-day PBMC culture with coronavirus spike peptide pools or control peptides (ViraFEST assay). CD4+ T cells that came from the unexposed donor were collected before the COVID-19 pandemic (2011-2018).

The sequencing input was CD4+ T cells from blood, cultured in vitro. This chain uses TRBV12-3 or TRBV12-4 with TRBJ1-2, with 7 nucleotides matching TRBD1. The clonotype originates from a human donor in good health. CDR3 sequence: CASNSRLQGGSYGYTF. CDR3 DNA sequence: TGTGCCAGCAACTCCCGCCTCCAGGGGGGCAGCTATGGCTACACCTTC.